A single sample is the source of the 32 T cell receptor beta chains below, sequenced in a study of blood T cell repertoires in COVID-19. TCRdb's table, derived via immunoSEQ multiplex PCR, lists solely in-frame clones and lacks some. The sample records just under 350,000 clones, approximately 91% being singletons. The sample consisted of peripheral blood. The receptors derive from a woman in her 70s with COVID-19, enrolled during active disease.

The V gene is TRBV5-4, the J gene TRBJ2-1; D gene ambiguous. CDR1 SGHNT and CDR2 YYREEE come from the germline V gene (reference sequence). V was clipped by 0 bases and J by 4 bases, with 17 bases between them. The CDR3 is 17 residues long. The CDR3 coding sequence is TGTGCCAGCAGCTTGGCTTCCACCGCCTATTATTACAATGAGCAGTTCTTC. This gives the protein CASSLASTAYYYNEQFF.

A note on this clone: An end of the junction does not agree with germline; a read error may underlie this. V gene TRBV4-3 combines with J gene TRBJ2-1; 10 bases are a match to TRBD2. Germline V gene data show CDR1 as LGHNA and CDR2 as YSLEER. The CDR3 contains 15 residues. The CDR3 DNA sequence: TGCGCTAGCAGCCAAGAGCGGGGGGGTAACAATGAGCAGTTCTTC. Protein: CASSQERGGNNEQFF.

This chain links TRBV18 with TRBJ1-2; D gene uncertain. Germline V CDR1 and CDR2: KGHSH, LQKENI. Trimming removed 3 bases at V and 1 base at J, with 33 bases between. The CDR3 consists of 22 residues. CDR3: CASSPTPHYPHTRSTDNYGYTF. For the CDR3, the DNA is TGTGCCAGCTCACCCACCCCGCATTACCCACATACAAGGAGTACTGATAACTATGGCTACACCTTC.

The chain joins TRBV7-9 to TRBJ1-1, with 7 nucleotides matching TRBD1. CDR1 SEHNR and CDR2 FQNEAQ come from the germline V gene (reference sequence). The CDR3 runs to 15 residues. J lost 5 bases, V lost 0 bases, and 6 bases had no gene match. The CDR3 DNA reads as TGTGCCAGCAGCTTAGCACAGGGGATTAATACTGAAGCTTTCTTT. The encoded protein is CASSLAQGINTEAFF.

V and J are TRBV11-2 and TRBJ1-3; 11 nucleotides agree with TRBD1. This CDR3 contains 15 residues. The germline gives CDR1 SGHAT, CDR2 FQNNGV. The junction had 1 base not matched to a gene; V was cut back by 3 bases and J by 3 bases. The CDR3 here is CASSFGTGGGNTIYF. DNA of the CDR3: TGTGCCAGCAGCTTTGGGACAGGGGGTGGAAACACCATATATTTT.

This clone showed up just a few times. The J gene is TRBJ1-1, the V gene TRBV5-1; D ambiguous. CDR3 length: 14 residues. The germline V gene encodes CDR1 SGHRS and CDR2 YFSETQ. V lost 1 base and J lost 0, with 7 bases in between. The CDR3 nucleotides are TGCGCCAGCAGCTTGACTGTGCTGAACACTGAAGCTTTCTTT. Translated, it gives CASSLTVLNTEAFF.

The CDR3 nucleotides read TGTGCCAGCAGCCCCGAGGGGGCAGGGGGCATCCTACTAGCCAAAAACATTCAGTACTTC. Translation: CASSPEGAGGILLAKNIQYF. This sequence joins TRBV5-8 and TRBJ2-4; 8 bases match TRBD1. With 4 bases clipped from V and 0 bases from J, the junction kept 18 bases outside the gene matches. The germline V gene has CDR1 SGHTS and CDR2 YDEGEE. This CDR3 is 20 amino acids long. Full variable domain (rest looked up from reference TRBV5-8 and TRBJ2-4): EAGVTQSPTHLIKTRGQQATLRCSPISGHTSVYWYQQALGLGLQFLLWYDEGEERNRGNFPPRFSGRQFPNYSSELNVNALELEDSALYLCASSPEGAGGILLAKNIQYFGAGTRLSVL.

The chain couples TRBV5-6 to TRBJ1-1; 8 nucleotides align to TRBD1. J was trimmed by 11 bases and V by 4 bases; bases with no gene match: 7. The CDR3 sequence is 12 residues long. Germline values: CDR1 SGHDT, CDR2 YYEEEE. CDR3 in DNA: TGTGCCAGCAGCAGAGTACAGGGGGATGCTTTCTTT. Residues: CASSRVQGDAFF.

The CDR3 loop reads CASSLLGGHRHGDTEAFF. The CDR3 DNA reads as TGTGCCAGCAGCTTACTAGGGGGACACCGACACGGGGACACTGAAGCTTTCTTT. The V and J genes are TRBV7-9 and TRBJ1-1, with D possibly TRBD1 on 6 matching bases. V was clipped by 2 bases and J by 3 bases, with 22 bases between them. This CDR3 has 18 amino acids. In germline, CDR1 is SEHNR, CDR2 FQNEAQ (reference sequence). Drawing the rest from reference TRBV7-9 and TRBJ1-1, the complete variable domain is DTGVSQNPRHKITKRGQNVTFRCDPISEHNRLYWYRQTLGQGPEFLTYFQNEAQLEKSRLLSDRFSAERPKGSFSTLEIQRTEQGDSAMYLCASSLLGGHRHGDTEAFFGQGTRLTVV.

CDR3: CASSLIAGTGIHEQYF. Here the CDR3 DNA reads TGTGCCAGCAGTCTCATAGCCGGGACAGGGATCCACGAGCAGTACTTC. The gene calls are TRBV27 and TRBJ2-7, with 9 bases identical to TRBD1. With 5 bases clipped from V and 5 bases from J, the junction kept 13 bases outside the gene matches. CDR1 and CDR2 from the germline V gene are MNHEY and SMNVEV (reference sequence). The CDR3 covers 16 residues.

This clone was seen once. This chain uses TRBV7-9 with TRBJ2-3, with 12 bases aligning to TRBD2. The CDR3 totals 17 residues. Germline V gene sequence: CDR1 SEHNR, CDR2 FQNEAQ (reference sequence). Germline trimming cut 5 bases from V and 1 base from J; bases unmatched to any gene: 7. The CDR3 nucleotides read TGTGCCAGCAGCCCATGGACTAGCGGGGTGGGCACAGATACGCAGTATTTT. Translation: CASSPWTSGVGTDTQYF.

The genes are TRBV2 and TRBJ2-7; TRBD1 is a possible D gene (6 bases). Germline lookup yields CDR1 SNHLY and CDR2 FYNNEI. The CDR3 totals 14 residues. Trimming removed 10 bases at V and 2 bases at J, with 18 bases between. In nucleotides, the CDR3 is TGTGCCACCAGGACAGCCCCGATGGCCTACGAGCAGTACTTC. Protein: CATRTAPMAYEQYF.

This rearrangement joins TRBV24-1 to TRBJ2-2; 9 nucleotides match TRBD1. The germline CDR1 and CDR2 sequences are KGHDR and SFDVKD. The V gene end was trimmed by 1 base and the J gene end by 4 bases; junction bases not matched to a gene: 12. This CDR3 spans 19 amino acids. The CDR3 region is CATSDFSRDRGKRTGELFF. CDR3 bases: TGTGCCACCAGTGATTTTTCCCGCGACAGGGGGAAACGCACCGGGGAGCTGTTTTTT.

This sequence joins TRBV5-1 and TRBJ1-2, with D uncertain. The CDR3 is 14 residues long. Germline CDR1 SGHRS, CDR2 YFSETQ. V was cut by 4 bases and J by 1 base, with 11 bases left in between. CDR3: CASSPLGDNYGYTF. The CDR3, as DNA: TGCGCCAGCAGCCCTCTCGGGGATAACTATGGCTACACCTTC.

Worth noting for this clone: The junction departs from the called germline gene at one end, perhaps through a read error. The chain recombines TRBV20-1 with TRBJ1-2, with D possibly matching TRBD1 (6 bases). The CDR3 length is 11 residues. CDR1 is DFQATT, CDR2 SNEGSKA, per germline (reference sequence). The CDR3 DNA sequence: TGCAGTGCTAGAGTCCCAGGGGAGGGCCTCTTC. Translating gives CSARVPGEGLF.

The J gene is TRBJ2-2, the V gene TRBV5-8, with D perhaps matching TRBD2 (6 bases). Trimming pared 4 bases from V and 1 base from J, leaving 8 bases between. CDR3 size: 14 residues. CDR1 SGHTS and CDR2 YDEGEE come from the germline V gene. DNA of the CDR3: TGTGCCAGCAGCGTGGGACTGAACACCGGGGAGCTGTTTTTT. Translation gives CASSVGLNTGELFF. Full variable domain (rest looked up from reference TRBV5-8 and TRBJ2-2): EAGVTQSPTHLIKTRGQQATLRCSPISGHTSVYWYQQALGLGLQFLLWYDEGEERNRGNFPPRFSGRQFPNYSSELNVNALELEDSALYLCASSVGLNTGELFFGEGSRLTVL.

V and J are TRBV5-1 and TRBJ2-7; 8 bases agree with TRBD2. J gave up 1 base and V 0 bases, and 3 bases lay outside the gene matches. The germline gives CDR1 SGHRS, CDR2 YFSETQ. The CDR3 is 15 residues long. CDR3 sequence reads: CASSLAGTRSYEQYF. CDR3 coding DNA: TGCGCCAGCAGCTTGGCGGGGACTAGGTCCTACGAGCAGTACTTC.

The chain couples TRBV12-1 to TRBJ2-7; the table's D gene call, TRBD1, was not cross checked with the DNA. TRBV12-1 counts as a pseudogene. This CDR3 is 15 amino acids long. The CDR3 is CASSFPGQACPEQYF. CDR3 DNA: TGTGCCAGCAGCTTCCCGGGACAGGCGTGCCCCGAGCAGTACTTC.

This chain joins TRBV5-1 and TRBJ1-6, with TRBD1 matching over 7 bases. This CDR3 is built from 16 residues. Germline V CDR1 and CDR2: SGHRS, YFSETQ. V lost 4 bases, J lost 6 bases, and 10 bases stayed unmatched. CDR3 residues: CASSPQGVDFNSPLHF. The CDR3 nucleotides read TGCGCCAGCAGCCCCCAGGGGGTTGACTTTAATTCACCCCTCCACTTT.

The J gene is TRBJ1-2, the V gene TRBV10-2, with D maybe TRBD1 (6 bases). The CDR3 contains 13 residues. CDR1 is WSHSY, CDR2 SAAADI, per germline. The V and J ends lost 6 bases and 7 bases respectively, with 15 bases between them. In DNA form, the CDR3 reads TGCGCCAGCAGCCTTCACAGGGATGGTGGCTACACCTTC. This gives the protein CASSLHRDGGYTF.

The rearrangement links TRBV3-1 (or the pseudogene TRBV3-2) to TRBJ2-3; TRBD1 matches 12 bases. Trimming took 2 bases from V and 8 from J; bases not matched to a gene: 8. This CDR3 is 16 amino acids long. Germline V gene sequence: CDR1 LGHDT, CDR2 YNNKEL (reference sequence). CDR3 loop: CASSQRPGQGAGTQYF. The DNA for the CDR3 is TGTGCCAGCAGCCAACGACCGGGACAGGGGGCTGGTACGCAGTATTTT.

V usage is TRBV19 and J usage is TRBJ1-5; perhaps TRBD1 as D (6 bases). The CDR3 consists of 14 residues. Germline CDR1 is LNHDA and CDR2 is SQIVND (reference sequence). The V end was cut by 4 bases, the J end by 7 bases, with 14 bases between. CDR3 region: CASSTRTVGQPQHF. CDR3 nucleotides: TGTGCCAGTAGTACAAGGACAGTGGGACAGCCCCAGCATTTT. Looking up the rest from reference TRBV19 and TRBJ1-5 gives the full variable domain: DGGITQSPKYLFRKEGQNVTLSCEQNLNHDAMYWYRQDPGQGLRLIYYSQIVNDFQKGDIAEGYSVSREKKESFPLTVTSAQKNPTAFYLCASSTRTVGQPQHFGDGTRLSIL.

The chain employs TRBV5-5 and TRBJ2-7, with D maybe TRBD2 (7 bases). Per the germline V gene, CDR1 is SGHKS and CDR2 is YYEKEE (reference sequence). Between the trimmed V and J ends, which lost 2 bases and 2 bases, there was a span of 11 bases. The CDR3 is 14 amino acids. In DNA form, the CDR3 reads TGTGCCAGCAGCTTTCAGGGGACTACCTACGAGCAGTACTTC. It translates to CASSFQGTTYEQYF.

The rearrangement links TRBV19 to TRBJ1-4, with a tentative D call TRBD1 (5 bases). Trimming pared 0 bases from V and 5 bases from J, leaving 10 bases between. The CDR3 loop spans 15 amino acids. Germline CDR1 is LNHDA and CDR2 is SQIVND (reference sequence). The CDR3 loop reads CASSIEEGPNEKLFF. The CDR3 nucleotides are TGTGCCAGTAGTATAGAGGAGGGGCCAAATGAAAAACTGTTTTTT.

The chain employs TRBV30 and TRBJ2-7; tentative D call: TRBD2 (5 bases). V dropped 5 bases and J dropped 2 bases, with 13 bases sitting between them. The CDR3 length is 13 residues. Germline V gene data show CDR1 as GTSNPN and CDR2 as SVGIG (reference sequence). Here the CDR3 reads CAWESGLAYEQYF. The CDR3 DNA sequence: TGTGCCTGGGAAAGCGGCCTAGCCTACGAGCAGTACTTC.

V is TRBV12-3 or TRBV12-4 and J is TRBJ2-7; D gene unclear. V lost 5 bases and J lost 2, with 7 bases in between. The CDR3 sequence is 12 residues long. CDR3 loop: CASSPRAYEQYF. CDR3 sequence (DNA): TGTGCCAGCAGTCCCCGGGCCTACGAGCAGTACTTC.

The rearrangement uses TRBV5-1 and TRBJ1-3, with D unclear. There are 16 residues in the CDR3. Germline V gene lookup returns CDR1 SGHRS and CDR2 YFSETQ. V was shortened by 1 base and J by 0 bases, with 11 bases between the two germline ends. CDR3 nucleotides: TGCGCCAGCAGCTTGTATGGACTGAGCTCTGGAAACACCATATATTTT. Its translation: CASSLYGLSSGNTIYF. Full variable domain (missing parts from reference TRBV5-1 and TRBJ1-3): KAGVTQTPRYLIKTRGQQVTLSCSPISGHRSVSWYQQTPGQGLQFLFEYFSETQRNKGNFPGRFSGRQFSNSRSEMNVSTLELGDSALYLCASSLYGLSSGNTIYFGEGSWLTVV.

V and J are TRBV3-1 (or the pseudogene TRBV3-2) and TRBJ1-2, with 11 bases matching TRBD1. This CDR3 contains 15 residues. V lost 4 bases, J lost 7 bases, and 8 bases stayed unmatched. Germline lookup yields CDR1 LGHDT and CDR2 YNNKEL (reference sequence). CDR3 sequence (DNA): TGTGCCAGCAGCCGATCTGGACAGGGGGCAAGTGGCTACACCTTC. This sequence encodes CASSRSGQGASGYTF.

The chain joins TRBV9 to TRBJ1-1; no clear D gene. In germline, CDR1 is SGDLS, CDR2 YYNGEE. The V and J ends lost 0 bases and 5 bases respectively, with 8 bases between them. There are 13 residues in the CDR3. This chain's CDR3 is CASSVGWRTEAFF. The CDR3 DNA follows: TGTGCCAGCAGCGTAGGTTGGAGGACTGAAGCTTTCTTT.

The chain uses TRBV6-6 and TRBJ2-1, with TRBD2 matching 7 bases. CDR3 length: 13 amino acids. The V gene end was trimmed by 0 bases and the J gene end by 10 bases; junction bases not matched to a gene: 3. The germline V gene has CDR1 MNHNY and CDR2 SVGAGI (reference sequence). The CDR3 sequence is CASSYSISGEQFF. Written as DNA, the CDR3 is TGTGCCAGCAGTTACTCGATTAGCGGGGAGCAGTTCTTC.

The chain is built from TRBV19 and TRBJ2-7, with 9 bases that match TRBD1. Losses at the gene ends were 9 bases for V and 0 bases for J; bases not matched to a gene: 6. The germline V gene encodes CDR1 LNHDA and CDR2 SQIVND (reference sequence). The CDR3 is 14 residues long. CDR3 bases: TGTGCCAGCCGGGACAGGGCGGTCTCCTACGAGCAGTACTTC. The encoded protein is CASRDRAVSYEQYF.

For this clone: The sample contains more than one DNA sequence encoding this CDR3. The gene calls are TRBV28 and TRBJ1-1, with unresolved D. Trimming shortened V by 6 bases and J by 1 base, and 9 bases separated the two germline ends. CDR1 MDHEN and CDR2 SYDVKM come from the germline V gene. This CDR3 spans 13 amino acids. The CDR3 coding sequence is TGTGCCAGCAGCCCGGGAACGAACACTGAAGCTTTCTTT. Encoded protein: CASSPGTNTEAFF.